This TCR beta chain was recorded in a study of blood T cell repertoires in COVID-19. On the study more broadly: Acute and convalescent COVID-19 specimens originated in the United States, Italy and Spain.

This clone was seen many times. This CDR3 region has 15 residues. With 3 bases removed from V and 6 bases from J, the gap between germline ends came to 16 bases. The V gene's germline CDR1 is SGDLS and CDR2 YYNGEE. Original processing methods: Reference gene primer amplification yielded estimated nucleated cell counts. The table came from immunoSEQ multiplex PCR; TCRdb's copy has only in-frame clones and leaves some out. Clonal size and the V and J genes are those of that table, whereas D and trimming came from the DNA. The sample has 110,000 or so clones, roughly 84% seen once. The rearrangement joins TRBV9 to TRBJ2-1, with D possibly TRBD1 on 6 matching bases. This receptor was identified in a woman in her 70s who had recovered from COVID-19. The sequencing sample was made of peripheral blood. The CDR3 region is CASSAMRGTPNEQFF. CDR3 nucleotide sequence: TGTGCCAGCAGCGCGATGAGGGGGACCCCCAATGAGCAGTTCTTC.